This T cell receptor (beta chain) came from a study of OX40 agonist ivuxolimab in advanced cancers. Overall study context: Patients assigned to dose escalation were diagnosed with hepatocellular carcinoma, melanoma, renal cell or head and neck cancer.

The CDR3 contains 15 residues. Unmatched junction bases numbered 6, after V lost 4 bases and J lost 9 bases. The germline gives CDR1 LNHDA, CDR2 SQIVND (reference sequence). Broader study findings: CD8+ T cells were the subset that, on average, had more expanded clones than CD4+. Clonal expansion from baseline to week 6 occurred in both CD4+ and CD8+ T cells.

With respect to this clone: No antigen is known for it.

Generated by immunoSEQ multiplex PCR, the TCRdb table keeps only in-frame clones and is missing some. The sample has fewer than 85,000 clones, 92% seen once. The sequences come from CD4+ or CD8+ T cells sorted from blood, collected in a trial of the OX40 agonist ivuxolimab. V gene TRBV19 combines with J gene TRBJ2-1; 13 bases align to TRBD2. This sequence was found in an adult with an advanced solid tumor such as melanoma, head and neck, liver or kidney cancer. As DNA, the CDR3 is TGTGCCAGTAGTACGCGGACTAGCGGGAGCGGTGAGCAGTTCTTC. This encodes CASSTRTSGSGEQFF.